These 32 T cell receptor beta chains were all obtained from the same sample, sequenced in a study of shared clonotypes between healthy human individuals. Sequencing used immunoSEQ multiplex PCR; TCRdb keeps in-frame clones, though not all of them. In the table there are 850,000 to 1,200,000 clones, under 80% of which are singletons. The sequenced material came from memory CD4+ T cells sorted from blood. The subset was: CD45RA-negative fraction. The receptors originated from a man between 18 and 35 years old in good health.

The V and J genes are TRBV2 and TRBJ1-2; no clear D gene. The CDR3 runs 15 residues. Looked up from germline, CDR1 is SNHLY and CDR2 is FYNNEI. V was shortened by 3 bases and J by 0 bases, with 11 bases between the two germline ends. The CDR3 sequence is CASSDRWIANYGYTF. The CDR3 DNA sequence: TGTGCCAGCAGTGACAGGTGGATAGCTAACTATGGCTACACCTTC.

DNA of the CDR3: TGTGCCATCGATCGAGGCGGGGGAGAGACCCAGTACTTC. It codes for CAIDRGGGETQYF. The chain recombines TRBV6-8 with TRBJ2-5; TRBD2 matches at 7 bases. This CDR3 region has 13 residues. Germline trimming cut 10 bases from V and 4 bases from J; bases unmatched to any gene: 9. Germline values: CDR1 MNHGY, CDR2 SAAAGT.

The rearrangement uses TRBV27 and TRBJ2-5; TRBD1 aligns across 7 bases. J gave up 4 bases and V 1 base, and 12 bases lay outside the gene matches. The CDR3 is 17 amino acids. Germline V gives CDR1 MNHEY, CDR2 SMNVEV (reference sequence). CDR3 bases: TGTGCCAGCAGTTTATTACGACAGGGAGCGAGGGGAGAGACCCAGTACTTC. This translates into CASSLLRQGARGETQYF.

J is TRBJ2-1 and V is TRBV27; no definite D call. V lost 3 bases, J lost 8 bases, and 17 bases lay in between. Germline lookup yields CDR1 MNHEY and CDR2 SMNVEV (reference sequence). This CDR3 is 15 amino acids long. The CDR3 spells CASSFRVAQSDEQFF. CDR3 in DNA: TGTGCCAGCAGTTTTAGGGTAGCACAATCCGATGAGCAGTTCTTC.

J is TRBJ1-2 and V is TRBV5-1; 8 bases are shared with TRBD1. The CDR3 runs 14 residues. Trimming took 3 bases from V and 6 from J; bases not matched to a gene: 7. The germline gives CDR1 SGHRS, CDR2 YFSETQ. The chain's CDR3 is CASSSSDRVDGYTF. In nucleotides, the CDR3 is TGCGCCAGCAGCTCCTCGGACAGGGTCGATGGCTACACCTTC. Filled out from reference TRBV5-1 and TRBJ1-2, the complete variable domain reads KAGVTQTPRYLIKTRGQQVTLSCSPISGHRSVSWYQQTPGQGLQFLFEYFSETQRNKGNFPGRFSGRQFSNSRSEMNVSTLELGDSALYLCASSSSDRVDGYTFGSGTRLTVV.

This clone was seen only a few times. V gene TRBV7-6 combines with J gene TRBJ1-1; 8 nucleotides align to TRBD1. The germline V gene encodes CDR1 SGHVS and CDR2 FNYEAQ. The CDR3 spans 16 residues. V shed 1 base and J 7 bases; nucleotides not matched to a gene: 11. This chain's CDR3 is CASSLEAAGGGSEAFF. In DNA, the CDR3 is TGTGCCAGCAGCTTAGAGGCGGCAGGGGGCGGAAGTGAAGCTTTCTTT.

V and J are TRBV5-1 and TRBJ2-7; 12 bases are shared with TRBD1. The CDR3 extends over 18 amino acids. CDR1 is SGHRS and CDR2 is YFSETQ in the germline V gene. V trimming: 8 bases; J trimming: 2 bases; junction bases outside the gene matches: 17. This chain's CDR3 is CASSLSGTGGARTYEQYF. The CDR3, as DNA: TGCGCCAGTAGCCTCTCCGGGACAGGGGGCGCGAGAACCTACGAGCAGTACTTC.

V usage is TRBV25-1 and J usage is TRBJ2-4, with D possibly being TRBD1 (5 bases). The CDR3 sequence is 16 residues long. V gave up 3 bases and J gave up 0 bases, with 12 bases separating them. The germline CDR1 and CDR2 sequences are MGHDK and SYGVNS. The CDR3 sequence: CASSDQQDLAKNIQYF. The DNA of the CDR3 is TGTGCCAGCAGTGATCAACAGGACCTAGCCAAAAACATTCAGTACTTC.

V is TRBV9 and J is TRBJ2-5, with 7 bases lining up with TRBD1. The CDR3 runs 14 residues. Looked up from germline, CDR1 is SGDLS and CDR2 is YYNGEE. J gave up 7 bases and V 4 bases, and 10 bases lay outside the gene matches. This CDR3 reads CASSPRTGPTTQYF. CDR3 bases: TGTGCCAGCAGCCCACGGACAGGACCCACGACCCAGTACTTC.

In nucleotides, the CDR3 is TGTGCCAGCAGCCCAGGGAGGGGGAGAGGGGACACTGAAGCTTTCTTT. Translated: CASSPGRGRGDTEAFF. The chain couples TRBV7-8 to TRBJ1-1; D perhaps matches TRBD1 (6 bases). Trimming left V 5 bases short and J 3 bases short, with 19 bases between. CDR3 length equals 16 residues. The V gene's germline CDR1 is SGHVS and CDR2 FQNEAQ.

The rearrangement uses TRBV11-3 and TRBJ2-5; either TRBD1 or TRBD2 may supply D (5 bases each). The CDR3 totals 13 residues. Trimming pared 5 bases from V and 5 bases from J, leaving 12 bases between. Germline CDR1 reads SGHNT; CDR2 reads YENEEA. The CDR3 DNA sequence: TGTGCCAGCAGCGCTTGGGGCGGGGAGACCCAGTACTTC. This gives the protein CASSAWGGETQYF.

This sequence joins TRBV11-2 and TRBJ2-7; D possibly corresponds to TRBD2 (5 bases). Germline CDR1 SGHAT, CDR2 FQNNGV. The CDR3 spans 14 residues. Trimming removed 5 bases at V and 3 bases at J, with 14 bases between. The CDR3 DNA reads TGTGCCAGCAGCCCTCGACCCGGGAACTACGAGCAGTACTTC. It specifies CASSPRPGNYEQYF. The full variable domain, rest sourced from reference TRBV11-2 and TRBJ2-7, is EAGVAQSPRYKIIEKRQSVAFWCNPISGHATLYWYQQILGQGPKLLIQFQNNGVVDDSQLPKDRFSAERLKGVDSTLKIQPAKLEDSAVYLCASSPRPGNYEQYFGPGTRLTVT.

CDR3 region: CASSENIGGNQPQHF. The CDR3 bases are TGTGCCAGCAGTGAAAATATTGGGGGGAATCAGCCCCAGCATTTT. The gene calls are TRBV6-1 and TRBJ1-5, with D possibly matching TRBD1 (5 bases). Trimming stripped 2 bases from V and 4 bases from J, with 12 bases between. The germline V gene encodes CDR1 MNHNS and CDR2 SASEGT. This CDR3 has 15 residues.

This clone has only a few counts. The chain employs TRBV10-3 and TRBJ2-3; weak D call: TRBD2 (6 bases). Germline lookup yields CDR1 ENHRY and CDR2 SYGVKD. There are 16 residues in the CDR3. V gave up 2 bases and J gave up 4 bases, with 16 bases separating them. The CDR3 DNA sequence: TGTGCCATCAGTGAGGGCGGGGAAGGGAAGTCAGATACGCAGTATTTT. Residues: CAISEGGEGKSDTQYF.

In this sample, this clone turned up a few times. V gene TRBV19 combines with J gene TRBJ1-5; 11 nucleotides agree with TRBD1. CDR3 length: 14 amino acids. J gave up 7 bases and V 10 bases, and 9 bases lay outside the gene matches. The V gene's germline CDR1 is LNHDA and CDR2 SQIVND (reference sequence). The CDR3 is CATDGQGASQPQHF. DNA for the CDR3: TGTGCCACTGACGGACAGGGGGCTAGCCAGCCCCAGCATTTT.

The V gene is TRBV4-1, the J gene TRBJ1-2; 9 bases fit TRBD1. This CDR3 comprises 16 residues. The germline gives CDR1 MGHRA, CDR2 YSYEKL. Trimming cost V 2 bases and J 2 bases; bases outside gene matches: 6. CDR3 amino acids: CASSQLGQGKNYGYTF. CDR3 nucleotides: TGCGCCAGCAGCCAACTGGGACAGGGTAAAAACTATGGCTACACCTTC.

The genes are TRBV6-5 and TRBJ2-7; the D gene is possibly TRBD2 (5 bases). The CDR3 sequence is 14 residues long. Trimming removed 1 base from V and 7 bases from J, with 14 bases in between. Germline CDR1 reads MNHEY; CDR2 reads SVGAGI. CDR3 DNA sequence: TGTGCCAGCAGTTACTTTGAGGAATCGGGGGAGCAGTACTTC. Its protein product is CASSYFEESGEQYF.

This clone has a handful of counts. V gene TRBV9 combines with J gene TRBJ2-2; 8 bases are a match to TRBD1. CDR1 and CDR2 from the germline V gene are SGDLS and YYNGEE. J was trimmed by 7 bases and V by 0 bases; bases with no gene match: 11. This CDR3 comprises 17 residues. CDR3 nucleotide sequence: TGTGCCAGCAGCGTAGTGGCCGGGACAGGAAGGGGCGGGGAGCTGTTTTTT. Encoded protein: CASSVVAGTGRGGELFF.

The V call is TRBV29-1, the J call TRBJ1-2; no clear D. From germline, CDR1 is SQVTM and CDR2 ANQGSEA. Trimming removed 6 bases from V and 5 bases from J, with 10 bases in between. This CDR3 has 11 residues. CDR3 sequence (DNA): TGCAGCGTGACGGAGAAGTATGGCTACACCTTC. It encodes CSVTEKYGYTF.

This sequence joins TRBV2 and TRBJ1-6; D remains unclear. The CDR3 runs 17 residues. Germline values: CDR1 SNHLY, CDR2 FYNNEI. The ends were cut back, 3 bases at V and 0 bases at J, with 12 bases in the middle. The CDR3 spells CASSDRQMSSYNSPLHF. The CDR3 region has the DNA TGTGCCAGCAGTGATAGGCAGATGAGCTCCTATAATTCACCCCTCCACTTT.

The V gene is TRBV9, the J gene TRBJ2-1, with 9 nucleotides matching TRBD2. Germline assignment: CDR1 SGDLS and CDR2 YYNGEE. This CDR3 is built from 16 residues. Unmatched junction bases numbered 9, after V lost 4 bases and J lost 4 bases. CDR3 in amino acids: CASSLRWTSEYNEQFF. DNA of the CDR3: TGTGCCAGCAGCTTACGTTGGACTAGCGAATACAATGAGCAGTTCTTC.

The rearrangement links TRBV5-1 to TRBJ2-2; TRBD2 matches at 8 bases. CDR3 length: 16 amino acids. Germline V gene lookup returns CDR1 SGHRS and CDR2 YFSETQ. The junction had 5 bases not matched to a gene; V was cut back by 2 bases and J by 2 bases. In nucleotides, the CDR3 is TGCGCCAGCAGCTTCGTGCGGACTAGCAACACCGGGGAGCTGTTTTTT. The encoded protein is CASSFVRTSNTGELFF.

The chain has TRBV18 and TRBJ2-3; D uncertain. V gave up 6 bases and J gave up 0 bases, with 13 bases separating them. Germline-derived CDR1 and CDR2 are KGHSH and LQKENI. This CDR3 region has 15 residues. The DNA for the CDR3 is TGTGCCAGCTCCCGATTCCTCGACAGCACAGATACGCAGTATTTT. It codes for CASSRFLDSTDTQYF.

This sequence joins TRBV6-6 and TRBJ2-1, with 7 bases identical to TRBD2. CDR1 is MNHNY and CDR2 is SVGAGI in the germline V gene (reference sequence). The CDR3 extends over 14 amino acids. V was clipped by 5 bases and J by 5 bases; unmatched bases: 6. This chain's CDR3 is CASSINGGNNEQFF. The CDR3 DNA reads TGTGCCAGCAGTATAAACGGGGGGAACAATGAGCAGTTCTTC.

The rearrangement joins TRBV19 to TRBJ1-1; 10 bases match TRBD1. Germline values: CDR1 LNHDA, CDR2 SQIVND (reference sequence). The CDR3 sequence is 14 residues long. V lost 6 bases, J lost 2 bases, and 3 bases stayed unmatched. The chain's CDR3 is CASRGQGFNTEAFF. CDR3 in DNA: TGTGCCAGTAGGGGACAGGGGTTTAACACTGAAGCTTTCTTT.

The rearrangement uses TRBV7-2 and TRBJ2-7, with D hard to call. The germline CDR1 and CDR2 sequences are SGHTA and FQGNSA. The CDR3 consists of 14 residues. The ends were cut back, 5 bases at V and 0 bases at J, with 11 bases in the middle. The CDR3 DNA reads as TGTGCCAGCAGCCTGGACGCGGTCTCCTACGAGCAGTACTTC. It translates to CASSLDAVSYEQYF.

This clone was counted between two and nine times. The chain is built from TRBV5-1 and TRBJ1-4; 8 nucleotides line up with TRBD1. J lost 5 bases, V lost 3 bases, and 3 bases had no gene match. CDR3 size: 14 residues. CDR1 and CDR2 from the germline V gene are SGHRS and YFSETQ. CDR3 in DNA: TGCGCCAGCAGCTCGACAGGGGACAATGAAAAACTGTTTTTT. Translation gives CASSSTGDNEKLFF.

For this clone: Other DNA variants within this sample encode the same CDR3. The rearrangement links TRBV11-2 to TRBJ2-7; TRBD2 is a possible D gene (6 bases). Germline V lookup: CDR1 SGHAT, CDR2 FQNNGV. Deletions cut 2 bases from V and 1 base from J, with 9 bases between. The CDR3 loop spans 14 amino acids. CDR3 protein: CASSLSGSSYEQYF. The CDR3 nucleotides are TGTGCCAGCAGCTTATCCGGGAGTTCCTACGAGCAGTACTTC.

This clone was recorded a few times. The rearrangement uses TRBV4-2 and TRBJ1-2; D call uncertain. The CDR3 is 12 amino acids. Trimming left V 4 bases short and J 2 bases short, with 5 bases between. Germline V lookup: CDR1 LGHNA, CDR2 YNFKEQ. The CDR3 reads CASSRENYGYTF. CDR3 nucleotide sequence: TGTGCCAGCAGCCGGGAGAACTATGGCTACACCTTC.

The chain couples TRBV30 to TRBJ2-1; D could derive from TRBD1 or TRBD2 (5 bases each). The germline CDR1 and CDR2 sequences are GTSNPN and SVGIG (reference sequence). This CDR3 region has 13 residues. V was shortened by 5 bases and J by 10 bases, with 18 bases between the two germline ends. The CDR3 region is CAWARDGDTEQFF. Here the CDR3 DNA reads TGTGCCTGGGCCCGGGACGGGGATACAGAGCAGTTCTTC.

The J gene is TRBJ1-1, the V gene TRBV11-3; D is possibly TRBD1 (5 bases). V gave up 5 bases and J gave up 0 bases, with 10 bases separating them. In germline, CDR1 is SGHNT, CDR2 YENEEA. This CDR3 spans 14 amino acids. The CDR3 DNA is TGTGCCAGCAGCACGGGACCACTGAACACTGAAGCTTTCTTT. This codes for CASSTGPLNTEAFF.

This chain connects TRBV7-2 to TRBJ1-5, with D perhaps TRBD1 (6 bases). Trimming shortened V by 4 bases and J by 6 bases, and 19 bases separated the two germline ends. Looked up from germline, CDR1 is SGHTA and CDR2 is FQGNSA. The CDR3 totals 16 residues. The CDR3 reads CASSSQGQEGAQPQHF. CDR3 nucleotides: TGTGCCAGCAGCTCGCAGGGGCAGGAAGGGGCTCAGCCCCAGCATTTT.